Included here is one T cell receptor beta chain sequence, with context. Its specificity is unknown. This entry is derived from a study of cytomegalovirus exposure and HLA in healthy donors. Across the whole study: Earlier results showed 90 million to 130 million unique TCR beta sequences derived from approximately 170 million T cells.

CDR1 and CDR2 (germline): SGHVS, FQNEAQ. This CDR3 contains 16 residues. V gave up 5 bases and J gave up 7 bases; unmatched junction bases: 11. Both 60 Vbeta primers and 13 Jbeta primers went into the PCR. Only in-frame clones appear in the TCRdb table, and some are missing; sequencing was by immunoSEQ multiplex PCR. The sample lists roughly 100,000 clones; approximately 87% were seen once. General observations from the study: V- and J-gene trimming of TCR beta was linked (in a later analysis) to a missense DCLRE1C variant. Prediction of most subjects' HLA-A and HLA-B alleles by TCR beta sequences was reportedly accurate.

V and J are TRBV7-8 and TRBJ2-7; 13 bases align to TRBD2. The sample was PBMCs. This TCR derives from a man between 40 and 49 years old in good health and CMV-seronegative. The CDR3 nucleotides are TGTGCCAGCAGCGTTACCGGGACTAGCGGGGCACGGGAGCAGTACTTC. This encodes CASSVTGTSGAREQYF.